This T cell receptor (beta chain) came from a study of T cells after yellow fever vaccination. TCRdb re-analysed the 5' RACE reads in MiXCR, keeping a single row per CDR3 protein. The table records 300,000 to 350,000 distinct CDR3 sequences, roughly 4.3% of them present only once. V was cut by 5 bases and J by 1 base, with 16 bases left in between. In germline, CDR1 is SEHNR, CDR2 FQNEAQ (reference sequence). The CDR3 contains 16 residues. Regarding this clonotype: The antigen remains unidentified.

General observations from the study: FACS-sorted repertoires could harbor abundant contaminating bulk-population clonotypes.

This TCR came from a man between 18 and 35 years old who received the YFV17D yellow fever vaccine. The sample in question was PBMCs, obtained 5 days after the yellow fever booster vaccination. The chain is built from TRBV7-9 and TRBJ2-3; D remains ambiguous. The CDR3 loop reads CASSIATAYRTDTQYF. CDR3 DNA sequence: TGTGCCAGCAGCATCGCGACGGCATATCGCACAGATACGCAGTATTTT.